The T cell receptor (beta chain) described here comes from a study of blood T cell repertoires in COVID-19. Whole-study context: The United States, Italy and Spain were the sources of the acute and convalescent COVID-19 samples.

Only in-frame clones appear in the TCRdb table, and some are missing; sequencing was by immunoSEQ multiplex PCR. The sample has over 140,000 clones, around 80% seen once. The V end was cut by 5 bases, the J end by 7 bases, with 17 bases between. The length of the CDR3 is 14 residues. Germline V lookup: CDR1 MDHEN, CDR2 SYDVKM. Sequencing was done on a sample of peripheral blood. The clonotype originates from a woman at least 80 years old with active or convalescent COVID-19. This chain uses TRBV28 with TRBJ1-1; D may be TRBD1 (5 bases). As DNA, the CDR3 is TGTGCCAGCAGTACCCGGACGGGGGTGAATGAAGCTTTCTTT. Translating gives CASSTRTGVNEAFF.